The present T cell receptor beta chain was sequenced within a study of a mutant IDH1 vaccine in newly diagnosed glioma. For the study at large: Before enrollment, patients got radiotherapy alone, temozolomide alone, or mostly the combination. General study results and limits: Across multiple MHC alleles, 93.3% of patients had vaccine-induced responses.

Turning to this clone: The target antigen is unknown.

The time point denotes: week 47, end of study. Topical imiquimod was applied with each vaccine dose, which held 300 ug of mutant IDH1 20-mer peptide. Each patient was administered eight vaccinations, scheduled in weeks 1, 3, 5, 7, 11, 15, 19 and 23. Trimming stripped 2 bases from V and 4 bases from J, with 15 bases between. The CDR3 covers 15 residues. Germline V gene sequence: CDR1 SGHKS, CDR2 YYEKEE (reference sequence). The data were produced by immunoSEQ multiplex PCR, yet TCRdb's version contains in-frame clones alone and is incomplete. The sample consists of about 94,000 clones, nearly 90% of them appearing once.

V usage is TRBV5-5 and J usage is TRBJ2-5, with a possible D match to TRBD1 (6 bases). The specimen was PBMCs, collected from a glioma patient whose treatment included an IDH1 peptide vaccine. This sequence was found in a woman between 50 and 59 years old with glioma. DNA of the CDR3: TGTGCCAGCAGCTTACAGGGCACTAGGCGAGAGACCCAGTACTTC. Its translation: CASSLQGTRRETQYF.